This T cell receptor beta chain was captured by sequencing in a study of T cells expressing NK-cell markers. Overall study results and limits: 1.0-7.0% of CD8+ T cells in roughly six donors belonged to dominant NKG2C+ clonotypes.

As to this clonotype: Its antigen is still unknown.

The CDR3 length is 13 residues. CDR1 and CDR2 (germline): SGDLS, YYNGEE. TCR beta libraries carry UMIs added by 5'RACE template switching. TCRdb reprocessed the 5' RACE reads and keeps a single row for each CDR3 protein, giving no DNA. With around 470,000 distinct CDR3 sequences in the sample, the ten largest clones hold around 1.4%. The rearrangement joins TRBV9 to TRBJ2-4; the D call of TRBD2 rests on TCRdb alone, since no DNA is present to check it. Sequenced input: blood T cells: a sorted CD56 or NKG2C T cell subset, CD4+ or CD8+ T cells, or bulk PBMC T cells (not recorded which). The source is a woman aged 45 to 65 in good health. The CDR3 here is CASSVGGLNIQYF.